This T cell receptor beta chain came from a study of T-cell memory formation after mild COVID-19. Study-level findings and limits: Among clones peaking at day 37 in the second wave, SARS-CoV-2 specificity remained unconfirmed.

About this clonotype: Antigen unknown. Given the absence of the conserved phenylalanine or tryptophan at the CDR3 end, a read error is likely.

Germline loops: CDR1 SEHNR, CDR2 FQNEAQ (reference sequence). This CDR3 is 14 amino acids long. The V and J ends lost 1 base and 1 base respectively, with 7 bases between them. TCRdb reprocessed the 5' RACE reads via MiXCR and lists one record per CDR3 protein. The profile covers about 350,000 distinct CDR3 sequences, with about an eighth appearing a single time and about 20% taken by the ten largest. The sequenced sample consisted of PBMCs or a T cell subset sorted from them (not recorded which). This chain joins TRBV7-9 and TRBJ2-5; TRBD1 or TRBD2 may be the D gene (5 bases each). The receptor's source is a man between 18 and 35 years old who had mild COVID-19 (a few samples of this study predate the infection). Cell type and time point are not known. The CDR3, as DNA: TGTGCCAGCAGCTTAGGTGGGACCCAAGAGACCCAGTACTAC. This gives the protein CASSLGGTQETQYY.